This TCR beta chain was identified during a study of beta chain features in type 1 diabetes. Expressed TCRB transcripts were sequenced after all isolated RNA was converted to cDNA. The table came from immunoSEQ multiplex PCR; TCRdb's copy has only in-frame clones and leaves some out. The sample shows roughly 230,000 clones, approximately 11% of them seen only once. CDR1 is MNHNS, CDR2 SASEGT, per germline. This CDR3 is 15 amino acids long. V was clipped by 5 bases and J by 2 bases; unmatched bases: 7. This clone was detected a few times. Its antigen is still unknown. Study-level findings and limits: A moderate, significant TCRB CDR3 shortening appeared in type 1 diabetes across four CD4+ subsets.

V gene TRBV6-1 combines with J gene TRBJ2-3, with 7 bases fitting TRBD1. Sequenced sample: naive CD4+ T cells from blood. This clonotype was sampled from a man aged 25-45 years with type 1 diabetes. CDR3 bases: TGTGCCAGCAGTAAGAGGACAGGTTACACAGATACGCAGTATTTT. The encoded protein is CASSKRTGYTDTQYF.